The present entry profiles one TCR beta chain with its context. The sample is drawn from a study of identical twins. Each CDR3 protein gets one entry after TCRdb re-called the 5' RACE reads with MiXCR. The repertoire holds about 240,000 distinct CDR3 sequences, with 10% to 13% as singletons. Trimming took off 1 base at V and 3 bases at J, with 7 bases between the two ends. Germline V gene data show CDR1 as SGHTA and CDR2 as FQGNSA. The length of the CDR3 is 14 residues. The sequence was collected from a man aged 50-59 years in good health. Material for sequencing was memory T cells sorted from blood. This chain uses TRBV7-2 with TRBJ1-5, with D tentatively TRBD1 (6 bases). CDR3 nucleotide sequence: TGTGCCAGCAGCTTAGGGACAGACAATCAGCCCCAGCATTTT. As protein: CASSLGTDNQPQHF.